These 8 T cell receptor beta chains were all obtained from the same sample, sequenced in a study of blood T cell repertoires in COVID-19. This table comes from immunoSEQ multiplex PCR, and its TCRdb copy is limited to in-frame clones, with some not included. The sample lists 330,000 or so clones; roughly 90% were seen once. Sequencing was performed on peripheral blood. The receptors shown here come from a man younger than 45 with COVID-19, enrolled during active disease.

The chain recombines TRBV10-3 with TRBJ2-5; 8 bases are shared with TRBD2. The CDR3 extends over 16 amino acids. V trimming: 0 bases; J trimming: 6 bases; junction bases outside the gene matches: 9. Germline V gives CDR1 ENHRY, CDR2 SYGVKD. CDR3: CAISESSGSTGQTQYF. CDR3 sequence (DNA): TGTGCCATCAGTGAGTCGAGCGGGAGTACGGGTCAGACCCAGTACTTC.

The chain has TRBV9 and TRBJ1-1, with no clear D. V was cut by 0 bases and J by 0 bases, with 12 bases left in between. CDR3 length equals 16 residues. Per germline, CDR1 SGDLS and CDR2 YYNGEE. DNA of the CDR3: TGTGCCAGCAGCGTAGAACGGGAATCCATGAACACTGAAGCTTTCTTT. Amino acids: CASSVERESMNTEAFF.

The rearrangement joins TRBV28 to TRBJ1-3; 7 positions match TRBD1. The CDR3 runs to 14 residues. CDR1 and CDR2 from the germline V gene are MDHEN and SYDVKM. V dropped 4 bases and J dropped 2; count of bases not matched to a gene: 2. This chain's CDR3 is CASSSGQAGNTIYF. CDR3 coding DNA: TGTGCCAGCAGTTCAGGACAGGCTGGAAACACCATATATTTT. Using reference TRBV28 and TRBJ1-3 for the parts outside the CDR3, the full variable domain is DVKVTQSSRYLVKRTGEKVFLECVQDMDHENMFWYRQDPGLGLRLIYFSYDVKMKEKGDIPEGYSVSREKKERFSLILESASTNQTSMYLCASSSGQAGNTIYFGEGSWLTVV.

This clone was detected only a few times. V is TRBV6-5 and J is TRBJ2-3; perhaps TRBD1 as D (6 bases). Germline V CDR1 and CDR2: MNHEY, SVGAGI. Trimming removed 10 bases from V and 1 base from J, with 18 bases in between. CDR3 length equals 15 residues. The CDR3 reads CATNKRGGGTDTQYF. CDR3 bases: TGTGCCACCAATAAGAGAGGGGGAGGCACAGATACGCAGTATTTT.

This clone was seen a single time. CDR3 DNA: TGCAGCGTACCGACAGGTGAAGCTTTCTTT. Protein product: CSVPTGEAFF. This sequence joins TRBV29-1 and TRBJ1-1; D may be TRBD1 (6 bases). Germline-derived CDR1 and CDR2 are SQVTM and ANQGSEA. The V end was cut by 6 bases, the J end by 7 bases, with 9 bases between. The CDR3 sequence is 10 residues long. Full variable domain (outside the CDR3, taken from reference TRBV29-1 and TRBJ1-1): SAVISQKPSRDICQRGTSLTIQCQVDSQVTMMFWYRQQPGQSLTLIATANQGSEATYESGFVIDKFPISRPNLTFSTLTVSNMSPEDSSIYLCSVPTGEAFFGQGTRLTVV.

On this clone itself: Other DNA sequences in this specimen translate into the identical CDR3. The CDR3 bases are TGCAGCGTTGAAGATCGAGACTATGGCTACACCTTC. This gives the protein CSVEDRDYGYTF. V usage is TRBV29-1 and J usage is TRBJ1-2; D unclear. V dropped 0 bases and J dropped 3 bases, with 5 bases sitting between them. This CDR3 contains 12 residues. The germline gives CDR1 SQVTM, CDR2 ANQGSEA.

The chain carries TRBV4-3 and TRBJ1-1; tentatively, D is TRBD1 (5 bases). V gave up 4 bases and J gave up 2 bases, with 14 bases separating them. The CDR3 length is 15 residues. Germline V gene sequence: CDR1 LGHNA, CDR2 YSLEER. The CDR3 coding sequence is TGCGCCAGCAGCCTAGATGCGGGGCTAAACACTGAAGCTTTCTTT. Translation gives CASSLDAGLNTEAFF.

The genes are TRBV7-9 and TRBJ1-4; a weak D match, TRBD1 (6 bases). This CDR3 is built from 16 residues. Germline-derived CDR1 and CDR2 are SEHNR and FQNEAQ (reference sequence). V lost 1 base to trimming and J lost 5 bases, with 14 bases between them. This CDR3 is CASSLGGQGTNEKLFF. CDR3 nucleotide sequence: TGTGCCAGCAGCTTAGGAGGCCAGGGGACAAATGAAAAACTGTTTTTT.